This T cell receptor (beta chain) was identified during a study of post-analysis software for immune sequencing data. Unique molecular identifiers were built into the TCR beta cDNA libraries. There were roughly 0.9 to 10 million T cells, and 450,000 to 550,000 cDNA molecules came from them. Using its own MiXCR run on the PCR reads, TCRdb lists one record per CDR3 protein. The sample lists approximately 630,000 distinct CDR3 sequences; 55% to 70% were seen once. This sequence was found in a girl aged 2 to 9 with multiple sclerosis. Sequencing was carried out using blood.

The CDR3 sequence is CASSTLGGTYNEQFF. CDR3 nucleotide sequence: TGTGCCAGCAGCACTCTAGGGGGGACCTACAATGAGCAGTTCTTC. This sequence joins TRBV5-5 and TRBJ2-1; D tentatively reads TRBD1 or TRBD2 (6 bases each). Between the trimmed V and J ends, which lost 4 bases and 2 bases, there was a span of 13 bases. In germline, CDR1 is SGHKS, CDR2 YYEKEE (reference sequence). The CDR3 runs 15 residues.